This entry lists 21 T cell receptor beta chains sequenced from one sample in a study of T cell responses to AZD1222 COVID-19 vaccine. The protocol was immunoSEQ multiplex PCR, while the TCRdb copy is restricted to in-frame clones and leaves out a portion. The table records around 110,000 clones, around 90% of them present only once. Source: peripheral blood, taken 28 days after the second AZD1222 dose. The origin of the receptors is an adult who received the AZD1222 COVID-19 vaccine.

The chain couples TRBV6-1 to TRBJ1-2, with 10 bases matching TRBD1. The V gene end was trimmed by 4 bases and the J gene end by 4 bases; junction bases not matched to a gene: 12. Germline CDR1 MNHNS, CDR2 SASEGT. The CDR3 covers 17 residues. The CDR3 nucleotides are TGTGCCAGCAGTGCCTACTCGACAGGGGGCGCGAGCTATGGCTACACCTTC. This encodes CASSAYSTGGASYGYTF.

CDR3 sequence reads: CANKQGSSYEQYF. The CDR3 region has the DNA TGTGCCAACAAACAGGGGAGCTCCTACGAGCAGTACTTC. This rearrangement joins TRBV2 to TRBJ2-7, with 7 positions matching TRBD1. The CDR3 runs 13 residues. Unmatched junction bases numbered 6, after V lost 10 bases and J lost 0 bases. CDR1 and CDR2 from the germline V gene are SNHLY and FYNNEI.

The V call is TRBV25-1, the J call TRBJ2-5; 8 nucleotides match TRBD1. Per the germline V gene, CDR1 is MGHDK and CDR2 is SYGVNS. This CDR3 spans 16 amino acids. J lost 7 bases, V lost 4 bases, and 14 bases had no gene match. CDR3 DNA sequence: TGTGCCAGCAGTGGAAACGAGGGCAGGGGGCTGGCGACCCAGTACTTC. Amino acids: CASSGNEGRGLATQYF.

CDR3 protein: CASGPAGRAPDSYTF. CDR3 sequence (DNA): TGTGCCAGCGGCCCTGCGGGCAGGGCTCCAGATAGCTACACCTTC. The chain joins TRBV27 to TRBJ1-2; a possible D gene is TRBD1 (5 bases). CDR3 size: 15 residues. The germline V gene encodes CDR1 MNHEY and CDR2 SMNVEV (reference sequence). The V and J ends lost 8 bases and 9 bases respectively, with 25 bases between them.

This clone was detected only a few times. The chain links TRBV9 to TRBJ2-2; TRBD2 agrees at 7 bases. J was trimmed by 0 bases and V by 4 bases; bases with no gene match: 9. CDR3 length: 17 residues. Germline CDR1 reads SGDLS; CDR2 reads YYNGEE. CDR3 sequence reads: CASSIAREGSNTGELFF. For the CDR3, the DNA is TGTGCCAGCAGCATAGCAAGGGAGGGTTCGAACACCGGGGAGCTGTTTTTT.

The chain employs TRBV2 and TRBJ2-7, with TRBD2 matching over 10 bases. With 6 bases clipped from V and 1 base from J, the junction kept 3 bases outside the gene matches. CDR1 SNHLY and CDR2 FYNNEI come from the germline V gene. The CDR3 has 14 residues. DNA for the CDR3: TGTGCCAGCAGGGAGCGGGGGGGTTCCTACGAGCAGTACTTC. It yields the protein CASRERGGSYEQYF. Supplemented by reference TRBV2 and TRBJ2-7, the full variable domain reads EPEVTQTPSHQVTQMGQEVILRCVPISNHLYFYWYRQILGQKVEFLVSFYNNEISEKSEIFDDQFSVERPDGSNFTLKIRSTKLEDSAMYFCASRERGGSYEQYFGPGTRLTVT.

The chain employs TRBV28 and TRBJ2-7, with TRBD1 identical over 9 bases. Germline values: CDR1 MDHEN, CDR2 SYDVKM. The CDR3 is 15 residues long. V dropped 7 bases and J dropped 1; count of bases not matched to a gene: 8. The CDR3 loop is CASTTGTGTSYEQYF. The CDR3 nucleotides read TGTGCCAGCACCACCGGGACAGGGACTTCCTACGAGCAGTACTTC.

The sample holds a few counts of this clone. The gene calls are TRBV7-2 and TRBJ1-2; unclear D gene. Trimming pared 1 base from V and 1 base from J, leaving 7 bases between. The CDR3 is 14 amino acids. Germline V CDR1 and CDR2: SGHTA, FQGNSA. The CDR3 loop is CASSLGENNYGYTF. Here the CDR3 DNA reads TGTGCCAGCAGCTTAGGGGAGAATAACTATGGCTACACCTTC.

The chain joins TRBV12-3 or TRBV12-4 to TRBJ1-4, with D possibly matching TRBD1 (5 bases). This CDR3 spans 12 amino acids. The V gene lost 1 base and the J gene lost 10 bases, with 7 bases spanning the gap. The CDR3 protein is CASSLGGRKLFF. Here the CDR3 DNA reads TGTGCCAGCAGTTTAGGGGGGAGAAAACTGTTTTTT.

The chain joins TRBV3-1 (or the pseudogene TRBV3-2) to TRBJ2-5, with D perhaps TRBD2 (7 bases). V was shortened by 2 bases and J by 3 bases, with 16 bases between the two germline ends. CDR3 length: 16 amino acids. CDR1 is LGHDT, CDR2 YNNKEL, per germline (reference sequence). The CDR3 loop reads CASSQRGGRGKETQYF. CDR3 nucleotides: TGTGCCAGCAGCCAAAGGGGGGGCAGGGGAAAAGAGACCCAGTACTTC.

The CDR3 coding sequence is TGTGCCAGCAGTTACGGCCCCTCCTACGAGCAGTACTTC. It specifies CASSYGPSYEQYF. The chain combines TRBV6-5 with TRBJ2-7; D not resolved. CDR3 size: 13 residues. V was shortened by 2 bases and J by 0 bases, with 5 bases between the two germline ends. The germline V gene encodes CDR1 MNHEY and CDR2 SVGAGI.

This sequence joins TRBV25-1 and TRBJ2-2; D is unresolved. Germline V gene sequence: CDR1 MGHDK, CDR2 SYGVNS. V gave up 2 bases and J gave up 3 bases, with 7 bases separating them. The CDR3 extends over 14 amino acids. CDR3 amino acids: CASSERRDTGELFF. The CDR3 DNA follows: TGTGCCAGCAGTGAACGCCGGGACACCGGGGAGCTGTTTTTT.

The V and J genes are TRBV4-3 and TRBJ1-1; the match to TRBD1 covers 8 bases. V trimming: 5 bases; J trimming: 3 bases; junction bases outside the gene matches: 5. Germline V lookup: CDR1 LGHNA, CDR2 YSLEER. The CDR3 contains 14 residues. This chain's CDR3 is CASSFGQGDTEAFF. The CDR3 DNA sequence: TGCGCCAGCAGCTTCGGACAGGGAGACACTGAAGCTTTCTTT.

The CDR3, as DNA: TGTGCCAGTAGTATGACCGACAGGGCCTATTCACCCCTCCACTTT. As protein: CASSMTDRAYSPLHF. This sequence joins TRBV19 and TRBJ1-6; 7 bases line up with TRBD1. Trimming cost V 3 bases and J 8 bases; bases outside gene matches: 7. The length of the CDR3 is 15 residues. CDR1 and CDR2 from the germline V gene are LNHDA and SQIVND (reference sequence).

V and J are TRBV18 and TRBJ2-7, with TRBD1 as a possible D gene (6 bases). Trimming shortened V by 5 bases and J by 4 bases, and 15 bases separated the two germline ends. Germline V gives CDR1 KGHSH, CDR2 LQKENI. This CDR3 has 14 amino acids. CDR3 in DNA: TGTGCCAGCTCATCCGACAGGAAACCTTACGAGCAGTACTTC. Translated, it gives CASSSDRKPYEQYF.

The rearrangement uses TRBV10-3 and TRBJ2-1; 12 positions match TRBD2. The trim removed 5 bases at V and 7 bases at J, leaving 6 bases unmatched. The CDR3 spans 15 residues. Germline V gene sequence: CDR1 ENHRY, CDR2 SYGVKD. The CDR3 nucleotides read TGTGCCATCAGTCCTGGACTAGCGGGATCGAATGAGCAGTTCTTC. Translation: CAISPGLAGSNEQFF.

The CDR3 here is CAWSGVSNQPQHF. The DNA of the CDR3 is TGTGCCTGGAGTGGGGTCAGCAATCAGCCCCAGCATTTT. The chain recombines TRBV30 with TRBJ1-5; D remains unclear. The V and J ends lost 1 base and 1 base respectively, with 5 bases between them. CDR1 is GTSNPN, CDR2 SVGIG, per germline (reference sequence). The CDR3 length is 13 residues. The whole variable domain, filled in from reference TRBV30 and TRBJ1-5, reads SQTIHQWPATLVQPVGSPLSLECTVEGTSNPNLYWYRQAAGRGLQLLFYSVGIGQISSEVPQNLSASRPQDRQFILSSKKLLLSDSGFYLCAWSGVSNQPQHFGDGTRLSIL.

This clone has more than one count but fewer than ten. The chain couples TRBV11-2 to TRBJ2-7; unclear D gene. This CDR3 has 12 residues. Germline loops: CDR1 SGHAT, CDR2 FQNNGV. V gave up 5 bases and J gave up 1 base, with 6 bases separating them. The CDR3 DNA follows: TGTGCCAGCAGCCGTACATCCTACGAGCAGTACTTC. This gives the protein CASSRTSYEQYF.

The CDR3 DNA reads as TGTGCCAGCAGTGGAGGGGGGAACACAGATACGCAGTATTTT. Translation: CASSGGGNTDTQYF. This chain links TRBV2 with TRBJ2-3; D may match TRBD1 or TRBD2 (6 bases each). CDR3 size: 14 residues. V was pared by 4 bases and J by 2 bases, with 10 bases between. The germline V gene has CDR1 SNHLY and CDR2 FYNNEI.

The gene calls are TRBV24-1 and TRBJ2-1, with 8 bases fitting TRBD1. The CDR3 runs 16 residues. After removal of 3 bases from V and 4 bases from J, the junction contained 7 bases not matched to a gene. Germline V gene data show CDR1 as KGHDR and CDR2 as SFDVKD. CDR3 residues: CATSDPTGGLYNEQFF. The CDR3 bases are TGTGCCACCAGTGATCCAACAGGGGGTTTGTACAATGAGCAGTTCTTC.

V is TRBV19 and J is TRBJ1-6; 7 nucleotides align to TRBD1. The germline gives CDR1 LNHDA, CDR2 SQIVND (reference sequence). The length of the CDR3 is 15 residues. V lost 7 bases to trimming and J lost 4 bases; unmatched junction nucleotides: 7. The DNA of the CDR3 is TGTGCCAGTACCCCCGACAGGGATTATAATTCACCCCTCCACTTT. Protein: CASTPDRDYNSPLHF.